This entry is about one T cell receptor (beta chain). A history of autoimmune disease or systemic immunosuppression excluded patients. This record belongs to a study of OX40 agonist ivuxolimab in advanced cancers. With 0 bases removed from V and 2 bases from J, the gap between germline ends came to 7 bases. This CDR3 contains 14 residues. CDR1 and CDR2 from the germline V gene are MNHEY and SMNVEV (reference sequence). Produced via immunoSEQ multiplex PCR; TCRdb's table is partial and in-frame only. This sample carries fewer than 85,000 clones, 80% to 90% of them seen once, and the ten largest clones take roughly 9.7%.

Source: CD4+ or CD8+ T cells sorted from blood, taken in a trial of the OX40 agonist ivuxolimab. This clonotype originated in an adult with an advanced solid tumor such as melanoma, head and neck, liver or kidney cancer. The chain employs TRBV27 and TRBJ1-2; D remains unclear. The CDR3 protein is CASSLSGTNYGYTF. DNA for the CDR3: TGTGCCAGCAGTTTATCGGGCACCAACTATGGCTACACCTTC.